What follows are 28 T cell receptor beta chains derived from one specimen sequenced in a study of OX40 agonist ivuxolimab in advanced cancers. Generated by immunoSEQ multiplex PCR, the TCRdb table keeps only in-frame clones and is missing some. Here the sample spans tens of thousands of clones, approximately 90% being singletons. Sequencing used CD4+ or CD8+ T cells sorted from blood, obtained in a trial of the OX40 agonist ivuxolimab. These TCRs come from an adult with an advanced solid tumor such as melanoma, head and neck, liver or kidney cancer.

This clone has just a few counts. The chain carries TRBV7-9 and TRBJ2-2; D perhaps matches TRBD1 (6 bases). Looked up from germline, CDR1 is SEHNR and CDR2 is FQNEAQ (reference sequence). This CDR3 contains 12 residues. V lost 9 bases to trimming and J lost 6 bases, with 11 bases between them. Here the CDR3 DNA reads TGTGCCAGTCAACAGGGCCCCGGGGAGCTGTTTTTT. This sequence encodes CASQQGPGELFF. Filled out from reference TRBV7-9 and TRBJ2-2, the complete variable domain reads DTGVSQNPRHKITKRGQNVTFRCDPISEHNRLYWYRQTLGQGPEFLTYFQNEAQLEKSRLLSDRFSAERPKGSFSTLEIQRTEQGDSAMYLCASQQGPGELFFGEGSRLTVL.

This sequence joins TRBV28 and TRBJ2-7; a possible D gene is TRBD2 (5 bases). The length of the CDR3 is 14 residues. Trimming took 2 bases from V and 6 from J, leaving 14 bases between them. Germline-derived CDR1 and CDR2 are MDHEN and SYDVKM. CDR3 coding DNA: TGTGCCAGCAGTTTAACTATTGCGGGTCGCGAGCAGTACTTC. Its translation: CASSLTIAGREQYF.

V gene TRBV7-8 combines with J gene TRBJ2-7; D is unclear. The V end was cut by 5 bases, the J end by 9 bases, with 20 bases between. This CDR3 contains 14 residues. CDR1 is SGHVS and CDR2 is FQNEAQ in the germline V gene. The CDR3 reads CASSQQEGYGLQYF. CDR3 in DNA: TGTGCCAGCAGCCAGCAAGAAGGGTATGGGCTGCAGTACTTC.

The J gene is TRBJ2-7, the V gene TRBV6-5, with 9 bases aligning to TRBD2. Germline V gene lookup returns CDR1 MNHEY and CDR2 SVGAGI. The CDR3 is 13 residues long. The J segment lost 2 bases and the V segment lost 10 bases, leaving 6 bases of the junction unmatched. For the CDR3, the DNA is TGTGCCACCCGACTAGCGGAGCCCTACGAGCAGTACTTC. Its protein is CATRLAEPYEQYF.

The V and J genes are TRBV28 and TRBJ2-1; 9 nucleotides agree with TRBD2. J gave up 2 bases and V 3 bases, and 2 bases lay outside the gene matches. CDR3 length equals 15 residues. CDR1 and CDR2 (germline): MDHEN, SYDVKM. The CDR3 bases are TGTGCCAGCAGTTTGAGACTAGCGGCCTACAATGAGCAGTTCTTC. Its translation: CASSLRLAAYNEQFF.

The CDR3 DNA is TGTGCCAGCAGCTCCTCGGTCGGGACTAGCCTTGACAATGAGCAGTTCTTC. Its translation is CASSSSVGTSLDNEQFF. The rearrangement links TRBV7-3 to TRBJ2-1; 9 bases line up with TRBD2. Trimming cost V 4 bases and J 5 bases; bases outside gene matches: 12. The CDR3 covers 17 residues. Germline V gene data show CDR1 as SGHTA and CDR2 as FQGTGA. Combining the CDR3 with reference TRBV7-3 and TRBJ2-1 gives the whole variable domain GAGVSQTPSNKVTEKGKYVELRCDPISGHTALYWYRQSLGQGPEFLIYFQGTGAADDSGLPNDRFFAVRPEGSVSTLKIQRTERGDSAVYLCASSSSVGTSLDNEQFFGPGTRLTVL.

This clone turned up a few times. The rearrangement uses TRBV4-2 and TRBJ2-1; 11 nucleotides align to TRBD2. Trimming cost V 5 bases and J 8 bases; bases outside gene matches: 11. Germline V gene data show CDR1 as LGHNA and CDR2 as YNFKEQ. The CDR3 is made up of 16 amino acids. CDR3 bases: TGTGCCAGCAGCACTATGCCGGGACTAGCGGTTGATGAGCAGTTCTTC. This sequence encodes CASSTMPGLAVDEQFF.

CDR3 coding DNA: TGTGCCAGCAGCTTAACAAGTAGAGGCACTGAAGCTTTCTTT. Protein: CASSLTSRGTEAFF. This sequence joins TRBV11-3 and TRBJ1-1; the D is unclear. Looked up from germline, CDR1 is SGHNT and CDR2 is YENEEA. V lost 2 bases and J 4 bases, leaving 11 bases between the germline ends. This CDR3 contains 14 residues.

V is TRBV2 and J is TRBJ2-1; 7 bases fit TRBD2. This CDR3 region has 14 residues. Germline V gene lookup returns CDR1 SNHLY and CDR2 FYNNEI. Trimming cost V 8 bases and J 4 bases; bases outside gene matches: 8. The CDR3 DNA reads TGTGCCAGCTCTAGCGGTAGAGGTTACAATGAGCAGTTCTTC. Encoded protein: CASSSGRGYNEQFF.

The V call is TRBV21-1, the J call TRBJ2-5; TRBD2, the table's D call, lacks a check against the DNA. TRBV21-1 has pseudogene status. The CDR3 length is 15 residues. DNA of the CDR3: TGTGCCAGCAGCAAAGATTCGGGGTTCGCGAAGACCCAGTACTTC. Translation: CASSKDSGFAKTQYF.

This chain joins TRBV5-4 and TRBJ1-1; D remains unclear. CDR1 SGHNT and CDR2 YYREEE come from the germline V gene (reference sequence). Trimming cost V 2 bases and J 4 bases, with 9 bases left between them. The CDR3 is made up of 13 amino acids. The CDR3: CASSFGDLTEAFF. In DNA, the CDR3 is TGTGCCAGCAGCTTCGGGGATCTCACTGAAGCTTTCTTT.

V and J are TRBV10-1 and TRBJ2-7; D may be TRBD1 (6 bases). The length of the CDR3 is 12 residues. Germline V gene data show CDR1 as WNHNN and CDR2 as SYGVQD (reference sequence). Trimming took off 10 bases at V and 6 bases at J, with 16 bases between the two ends. The CDR3, as DNA: TGCGCCATACTAGAGAAAGGGGGCGAGCAGTACTTC. Its protein product is CAILEKGGEQYF.

The rearrangement uses TRBV7-8 and TRBJ2-7, with 8 bases lining up with TRBD2. The CDR3 is made up of 14 amino acids. Looked up from germline, CDR1 is SGHVS and CDR2 is FQNEAQ. Trimming cost V 0 bases and J 4 bases; bases outside gene matches: 2. This CDR3 reads CASSLAGLGYEQYF. The CDR3 DNA sequence: TGTGCCAGCAGCTTAGCGGGACTAGGGTACGAGCAGTACTTC.

This chain connects TRBV5-1 to TRBJ2-5; D possibly matches TRBD1 or TRBD2 (7 bases each). The CDR3 covers 17 residues. V gave up 0 bases and J gave up 2 bases, with 17 bases separating them. The germline V gene encodes CDR1 SGHRS and CDR2 YFSETQ. The CDR3 region has the DNA TGCGCCAGCAGCTTGGCGACAGGGCGGGGACTACAAGAGACCCAGTACTTC. This codes for CASSLATGRGLQETQYF.

In nucleotides, the CDR3 is TGTGCCAGCAGCCCTAGCGGGAGGGCCTGGGAGCAGTTCTTC. Its protein is CASSPSGRAWEQFF. V is TRBV11-2 and J is TRBJ2-1; 12 bases align to TRBD2. Trimming cost V 5 bases and J 10 bases; bases outside gene matches: 6. Germline V gives CDR1 SGHAT, CDR2 FQNNGV. The CDR3 has 14 amino acids.

This clone was detected only a few times. The CDR3 is CASSQDGRQAEKLFF. The CDR3 DNA is TGTGCCAGCAGCCAAGATGGGAGACAGGCCGAAAAACTGTTTTTT. V usage is TRBV4-2 and J usage is TRBJ1-4; D perhaps matches TRBD1 (6 bases). Per germline, CDR1 LGHNA and CDR2 YNFKEQ. The CDR3 extends over 15 amino acids. Deletions cut 0 bases from V and 8 bases from J, with 13 bases between.

The chain joins TRBV15 to TRBJ2-3; D gene unclear. This CDR3 has 13 residues. CDR1 is LNHNV and CDR2 is YYDKDF in the germline V gene (reference sequence). The V and J ends lost 1 base and 2 bases respectively, with 4 bases between them. The CDR3 DNA reads as TGTGCCACCAGCAGAGGCTTCACAGATACGCAGTATTTT. Translating gives CATSRGFTDTQYF.

The V and J genes are TRBV7-9 and TRBJ2-7, with TRBD1 identical over 9 bases. The CDR3 totals 15 residues. Per the germline V gene, CDR1 is SEHNR and CDR2 is FQNEAQ (reference sequence). V was pared by 5 bases and J by 5 bases, with 10 bases of the junction left unmatched. The CDR3 region is CASSPRTGVRNEQYF. As DNA, the CDR3 is TGTGCCAGCAGCCCTCGGACAGGGGTTAGGAACGAGCAGTACTTC. Drawing the rest from reference TRBV7-9 and TRBJ2-7, the complete variable domain is DTGVSQNPRHKITKRGQNVTFRCDPISEHNRLYWYRQTLGQGPEFLTYFQNEAQLEKSRLLSDRFSAERPKGSFSTLEIQRTEQGDSAMYLCASSPRTGVRNEQYFGPGTRLTVT.

The genes are TRBV10-3 and TRBJ1-2; no firm D call. V gave up 3 bases and J gave up 8 bases, with 10 bases separating them. This CDR3 is built from 12 residues. Germline loops: CDR1 ENHRY, CDR2 SYGVKD. DNA of the CDR3: TGTGCCATCAGTGAACTCGGAGGGGGCTACACCTTC. Translation gives CAISELGGGYTF.

The V call is TRBV4-2, the J call TRBJ2-1; 7 nucleotides match TRBD1. With V trimmed by 3 bases and J by 8 bases, 1 base remained unmatched. From germline, CDR1 is LGHNA and CDR2 YNFKEQ. This CDR3 has 12 amino acids. CDR3 nucleotide sequence: TGTGCCAGCAGCCACACAGGGGATGAGCAGTTCTTC. Its translation: CASSHTGDEQFF.

The chain joins TRBV19 to TRBJ1-4; D is unresolved. Germline V lookup: CDR1 LNHDA, CDR2 SQIVND (reference sequence). V was shortened by 6 bases and J by 5 bases, with 19 bases between the two germline ends. This CDR3 comprises 16 residues. The CDR3 sequence: CASRPRREIYNEKLFF. The CDR3 DNA follows: TGTGCCAGTAGACCGCGCCGGGAAATTTACAATGAAAAACTGTTTTTT.

This chain links TRBV7-3 with TRBJ2-2, with D possibly called TRBD1 or TRBD2 (5 bases each). The length of the CDR3 is 14 residues. Germline values: CDR1 SGHTA, CDR2 FQGTGA. V was trimmed by 8 bases and J by 0 bases, leaving 10 bases between them. CDR3 sequence (DNA): TGTGCCAGCGGTCCGGGACCGAACACCGGGGAGCTGTTTTTT. Translating it yields CASGPGPNTGELFF.

The rearrangement joins TRBV15 to TRBJ2-7; 10 nucleotides line up with TRBD2. Germline values: CDR1 LNHNV, CDR2 YYDKDF (reference sequence). The CDR3 sequence is 16 residues long. Trimming removed 0 bases from V and 4 bases from J; junction bases left unmatched: 6. CDR3 DNA sequence: TGTGCCACCAGCAGAGAGCCAGCGGGAGGGAGGTACGAGCAGTACTTC. Translating it yields CATSREPAGGRYEQYF.

This sequence joins TRBV30 and TRBJ2-7; D unclear. Trimming left V 0 bases short and J 1 base short, with 7 bases between. CDR3 length equals 13 residues. The germline V gene has CDR1 GTSNPN and CDR2 SVGIG (reference sequence). For the CDR3, the DNA is TGTGCCTGGAGTGTTACTCTTTCCTACGAGCAGTACTTC. The encoded protein is CAWSVTLSYEQYF.

The V gene is TRBV28, the J gene TRBJ2-7; TRBD2 might be the D (5 bases). Germline CDR1 is MDHEN and CDR2 is SYDVKM. The CDR3 has 14 amino acids. V lost 5 bases to trimming and J lost 3 bases, with 14 bases between them. The CDR3 DNA sequence: TGTGCCAGCAGTCCCGAGGGCGAGGGCTACGAGCAGTACTTC. This codes for CASSPEGEGYEQYF.

This chain uses TRBV6-9 with TRBJ1-5, with 7 bases that match TRBD1. The V segment lost 6 bases and the J segment 6 bases; nucleotides outside the gene matches: 11. The V gene's germline CDR1 is MNHGY and CDR2 SVAAGI. This CDR3 spans 15 amino acids. The CDR3 DNA reads TGTGCCAGCAGGTATCGGACAGGCGCGGGTCAGCCCCAGCATTTT. It specifies CASRYRTGAGQPQHF.

The V call is TRBV27, the J call TRBJ2-5; a possible D gene is TRBD2 (5 bases). Germline values: CDR1 MNHEY, CDR2 SMNVEV (reference sequence). Between the trimmed V and J ends, which lost 5 bases and 2 bases, there was a span of 18 bases. This CDR3 has 16 amino acids. The DNA for the CDR3 is TGTGCCAGCAGTGGCCGGACTGGCTTAGAACAAGAGACCCAGTACTTC. The encoded protein is CASSGRTGLEQETQYF.

The chain uses TRBV6-6 and TRBJ1-5, with 9 bases fitting TRBD1. This CDR3 has 15 residues. The germline V gene encodes CDR1 MNHNY and CDR2 SVGAGI (reference sequence). V lost 5 bases to trimming and J lost 3 bases; unmatched junction nucleotides: 5. DNA for the CDR3: TGTGCCAGCAGTCGCCGGGACAGGGCCAATCAGCCCCAGCATTTT. Its translation is CASSRRDRANQPQHF.